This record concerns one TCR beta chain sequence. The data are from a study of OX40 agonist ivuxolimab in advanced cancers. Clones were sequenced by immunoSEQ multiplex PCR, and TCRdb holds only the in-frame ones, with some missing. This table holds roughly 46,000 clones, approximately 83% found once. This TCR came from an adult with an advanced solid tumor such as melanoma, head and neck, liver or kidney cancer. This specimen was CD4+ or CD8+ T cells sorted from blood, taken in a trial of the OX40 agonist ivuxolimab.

The DNA for the CDR3 is TGTGCCAGCAGCTCCCCGACAGGGACCGGGGAGCTGTTTTTT. Protein sequence: CASSSPTGTGELFF. The V gene is TRBV7-3, the J gene TRBJ2-2; TRBD1 matches 7 bases. After removal of 4 bases from V and 5 bases from J, the junction contained 4 bases not matched to a gene. The CDR3 extends over 14 amino acids. Germline V gene data show CDR1 as SGHTA and CDR2 as FQGTGA.